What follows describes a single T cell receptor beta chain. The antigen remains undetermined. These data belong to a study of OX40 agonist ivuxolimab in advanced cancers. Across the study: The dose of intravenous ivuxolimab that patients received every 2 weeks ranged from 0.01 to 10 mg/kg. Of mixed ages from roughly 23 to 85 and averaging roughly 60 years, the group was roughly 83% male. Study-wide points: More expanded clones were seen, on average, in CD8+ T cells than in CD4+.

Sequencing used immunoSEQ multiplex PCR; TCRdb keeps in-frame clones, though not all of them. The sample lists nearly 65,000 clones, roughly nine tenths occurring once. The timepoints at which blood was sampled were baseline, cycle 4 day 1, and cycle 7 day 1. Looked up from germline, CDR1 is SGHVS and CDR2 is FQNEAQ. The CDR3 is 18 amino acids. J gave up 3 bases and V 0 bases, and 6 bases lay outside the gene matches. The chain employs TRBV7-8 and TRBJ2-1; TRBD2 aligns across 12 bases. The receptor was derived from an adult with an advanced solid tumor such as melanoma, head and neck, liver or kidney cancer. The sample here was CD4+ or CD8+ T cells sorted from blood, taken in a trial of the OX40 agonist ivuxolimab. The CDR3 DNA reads TGTGCCAGCAGCTTAGCACTAGCGGGAGGAGGGCTCTACAATGAGCAGTTCTTC. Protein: CASSLALAGGGLYNEQFF.